The 15 T cell receptor beta chains presented below share a single source sample, sequenced in a study of spatial heterogeneity in lung cancer. Time point specified: blood at routine non-recurrence follow-up after resection. Researchers sequenced whole RNA taken from tumor, nontumor lung or frozen PBMC without sorting. One entry per CDR3 protein results from TCRdb running MiXCR on the 5' RACE reads. Found here are approximately 56,000 distinct CDR3 sequences, around 7% of them singletons; the top ten hold approximately 40%. This specimen consisted of PBMCs, obtained at follow-up. The receptor set was obtained from a female donor with early-stage non-small cell lung cancer.

This clonotype was detected many times. The chain combines TRBV2 with TRBJ1-6, with D possibly being TRBD1 (5 bases). This CDR3 spans 15 amino acids. Trimming pared 7 bases from V and 0 bases from J, leaving 10 bases between. CDR1 is SNHLY and CDR2 is FYNNEI in the germline V gene. CDR3 protein: CASTSDSSYNSPLHF. DNA of the CDR3: TGTGCCAGCACTAGTGACAGCTCCTATAATTCACCCCTCCACTTT.

This clonotype was found many times. V gene TRBV11-2 combines with J gene TRBJ1-2, with D hard to call. The CDR3 totals 14 residues. Germline assignment: CDR1 SGHAT and CDR2 FQNNGV. V was pared by 3 bases and J by 4 bases, with 12 bases between. In DNA, the CDR3 is TGTGCCAGCAGCTTCCCCCTGAGGTTCTATGGCTACACCTTC. Its translation is CASSFPLRFYGYTF.

At least ten counts were recorded for this clonotype. The CDR3 region has the DNA TGTGCCAGCAGGGGCGGGGGCGGATACGAGCAGTACTTC. Protein product: CASRGGGGYEQYF. The chain carries TRBV6-5 and TRBJ2-7; TRBD2 might be the D (7 bases). V was trimmed by 6 bases and J by 4 bases, leaving 13 bases between them. This CDR3 spans 13 amino acids. Germline CDR1 is MNHEY and CDR2 is SVGAGI.

This clonotype was picked up many times. This chain links TRBV18 with TRBJ2-7, with 7 nucleotides matching TRBD2. CDR1 and CDR2 (germline): KGHSH, LQKENI. The ends lost 4 bases at V and 4 bases at J; junction bases unmatched: 7. CDR3 length equals 14 residues. CDR3 sequence (DNA): TGTGCCAGCTCACTCTCCGGGGGGTCGTACGAGCAGTACTTC. Translated: CASSLSGGSYEQYF.

This clonotype was observed a few times. A junction boundary mismatches the germline segment, possibly from a read error. The V and J genes are TRBV6-2 or TRBV6-3 and TRBJ1-2; 9 positions agree with TRBD1. CDR1 is MNHEY, CDR2 SVGEGT, per germline. This CDR3 is built from 12 residues. CDR3 coding DNA: TGTGCCAGCAGTTACACCCCGGGACAGGGCAACTTC. Protein product: CASSYTPGQGNF.

This clonotype was counted a few times. The chain carries TRBV5-1 and TRBJ2-3; 7 nucleotides agree with TRBD1. J lost 4 bases, V lost 4 bases, and 9 bases had no gene match. The CDR3 has 15 amino acids. The germline V gene has CDR1 SGHRS and CDR2 YFSETQ. The CDR3 DNA sequence: TGCGCCAGCAGCGACAGGGTGAGCGAGGCAGATACGCAGTATTTT. It encodes CASSDRVSEADTQYF.

This clonotype was seen a few times. J is TRBJ1-3 and V is TRBV6-6; weak D call: TRBD1 (5 bases). The CDR3 extends over 15 amino acids. From germline, CDR1 is MNHNY and CDR2 SVGAGI (reference sequence). The V and J ends lost 6 bases and 0 bases respectively, with 12 bases between them. The CDR3 DNA reads TGTGCCAGCAGCCTCCCAGGGACCTCTGGAAACACCATATATTTT. Amino acid sequence: CASSLPGTSGNTIYF.

This clonotype is termed medium-sized (0.01 to 0.1%). V is TRBV3-1 and J is TRBJ2-1, with TRBD2 identical over 15 bases. V trimming: 3 bases; J trimming: 9 bases; junction bases outside the gene matches: 9. The CDR3 covers 17 residues. Germline lookup yields CDR1 LGHDT and CDR2 YNNKEL (reference sequence). The chain's CDR3 is CASSQAGLAGGRREQFF. As DNA, the CDR3 is TGTGCCAGCAGCCAGGCGGGACTAGCGGGGGGCCGTCGTGAGCAGTTCTTC.

This clonotype turned up a few times. V usage is TRBV24-1 and J usage is TRBJ2-5; 7 positions match TRBD1. The germline CDR1 and CDR2 sequences are KGHDR and SFDVKD. The CDR3 runs 17 residues. The V gene end was trimmed by 5 bases and the J gene end by 1 base; junction bases not matched to a gene: 12. The CDR3 protein is CATSVARDSRTQETQYF. The CDR3 coding sequence is TGTGCCACCAGTGTAGCCCGGGACAGCAGAACCCAAGAGACCCAGTACTTC.

This clonotype appeared many times. The CDR3 DNA reads as TGTGCCAGCATCAAGTCAGGGGTCTATGGCTACACCTTC. Encoded protein: CASIKSGVYGYTF. The chain couples TRBV7-9 to TRBJ1-2, with a weak D call TRBD1 (6 bases). The germline V gene encodes CDR1 SEHNR and CDR2 FQNEAQ (reference sequence). V was cut by 7 bases and J by 4 bases, with 13 bases left in between. The CDR3 loop spans 13 amino acids.

This clonotype was found many times. J is TRBJ2-1 and V is TRBV6-6; 10 bases are shared with TRBD1. This CDR3 comprises 15 residues. The V gene's germline CDR1 is MNHNY and CDR2 SVGAGI (reference sequence). With V trimmed by 6 bases and J by 2 bases, 4 bases remained unmatched. The CDR3: CASRPGQGPYNEQFF. DNA of the CDR3: TGTGCCAGCAGGCCGGGACAGGGGCCCTACAATGAGCAGTTCTTC.

This chain links TRBV20-1 with TRBJ2-3; D might be TRBD1 (5 bases). Germline values: CDR1 DFQATT, CDR2 SNEGSKA (reference sequence). Trimming pared 3 bases from V and 5 bases from J, leaving 18 bases between. CDR3 length equals 15 residues. CDR3 bases: TGCAGTGCTAGTCCTCAAGGGGTCATGGGAGATACGCAGTATTTT. This translates into CSASPQGVMGDTQYF.

The chain carries TRBV6-5 and TRBJ2-5, with 9 bases that match TRBD2. This CDR3 is built from 16 residues. Unmatched junction bases numbered 4, after V lost 0 bases and J lost 2 bases. Germline loops: CDR1 MNHEY, CDR2 SVGAGI. The CDR3 nucleotides are TGTGCCAGCAGTTACTCAGCGGGGGGTGCTCAAGAGACCCAGTACTTC. Protein sequence: CASSYSAGGAQETQYF.

This clonotype was picked up many times. This chain uses TRBV3-1 with TRBJ2-3; 9 nucleotides match TRBD1. The germline V gene has CDR1 LGHDT and CDR2 YNNKEL (reference sequence). Unmatched junction bases numbered 10, after V lost 3 bases and J lost 6 bases. The CDR3 has 16 residues. The CDR3 loop reads CASSHPPGQGEDTQYF. CDR3 sequence (DNA): TGTGCCAGCAGCCACCCACCGGGACAGGGTGAGGATACGCAGTATTTT.

For this clonotype: A clone one base away is much larger, so this may be a read error. This chain joins TRBV27 and TRBJ1-6; a possible D gene is TRBD1 (6 bases). Per the germline V gene, CDR1 is MNHEY and CDR2 is SMNVEV (reference sequence). The CDR3 consists of 14 residues. The CDR3 loop reads CVSSPGQFNSPLHF. In DNA form, the CDR3 reads TGTGTCAGCAGTCCCGGACAGTTTAATTCACCCCTCCACTTT.